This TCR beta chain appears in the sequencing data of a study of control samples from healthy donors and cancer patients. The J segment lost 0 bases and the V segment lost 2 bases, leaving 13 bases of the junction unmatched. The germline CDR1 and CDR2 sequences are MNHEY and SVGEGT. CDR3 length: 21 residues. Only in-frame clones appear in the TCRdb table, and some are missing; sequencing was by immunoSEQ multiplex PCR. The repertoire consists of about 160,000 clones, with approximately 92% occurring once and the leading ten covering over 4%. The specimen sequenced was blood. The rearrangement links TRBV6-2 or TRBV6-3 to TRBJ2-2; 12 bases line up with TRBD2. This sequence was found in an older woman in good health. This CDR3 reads CASSYASRGLAGQANTGELFF. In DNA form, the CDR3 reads TGTGCCAGCAGTTACGCTAGCCGTGGACTAGCGGGGCAAGCGAACACCGGGGAGCTGTTTTTT.